What follows are 19 T cell receptor beta chains derived from one specimen sequenced in a study of blood T cells in healthy people across ages. It was with a sample-barcoded 5' primer and a J-beta primer mix that a second PCR of roughly 7 to 12 cycles was run. TCRdb used MiXCR to reprocess the 5' RACE reads, holding one entry per CDR3 protein. The sample has about 1.6 million distinct CDR3 sequences; approximately 32% are singletons. The sample comprised blood. Source of these receptors: a woman under 40 in good health.

This sequence joins TRBV9 and TRBJ2-5, with TRBD2 matching 15 bases. This CDR3 contains 17 residues. V lost 3 bases and J lost 2; bases outside the gene matches: 5. Germline loops: CDR1 SGDLS, CDR2 YYNGEE. CDR3 in DNA: TGTGCCAGCAGCGCGGGGACTAGCGGGGGGATACAAGAGACCCAGTACTTC. It specifies CASSAGTSGGIQETQYF.

This clonotype was counted between two and nine times. The genes are TRBV20-1 and TRBJ2-5; D may match TRBD1 or TRBD2 (5 bases each). The germline V gene has CDR1 DFQATT and CDR2 SNEGSKA (reference sequence). V was clipped by 0 bases and J by 4 bases, with 18 bases between them. This CDR3 is built from 16 residues. CDR3 region: CSARDLGTPTGETQYF. CDR3 DNA: TGCAGTGCTAGAGATCTCGGGACCCCCACGGGAGAGACCCAGTACTTC.

This clonotype was picked up a small number of times. The chain is built from TRBV3-1 and TRBJ2-3, with a weak D call TRBD2 (6 bases). The germline CDR1 and CDR2 sequences are LGHDT and YNNKEL (reference sequence). Trimming removed 6 bases from V and 3 bases from J, with 16 bases in between. The CDR3 totals 15 residues. As DNA, the CDR3 is TGTGCCAGCAGTCCCTCGGTGGGGGGAACAGATACGCAGTATTTT. Residues: CASSPSVGGTDTQYF.

V is TRBV5-5 and J is TRBJ2-5; 8 bases line up with TRBD2. CDR1 and CDR2 from the germline V gene are SGHKS and YYEKEE (reference sequence). Germline trimming cut 1 base from V and 7 bases from J; bases unmatched to any gene: 15. This CDR3 region has 17 residues. The CDR3 region is CASSLSRGGRSGGTQYF. The CDR3, as DNA: TGTGCCAGCAGCTTGTCACGGGGGGGCCGGTCGGGAGGGACCCAGTACTTC.

The chain carries TRBV6-1 and TRBJ1-2; D is unresolved. V was shortened by 4 bases and J by 3 bases, with 6 bases between the two germline ends. Germline V gene data show CDR1 as MNHNS and CDR2 as SASEGT. The CDR3 spans 12 residues. The CDR3 DNA is TGTGCCAGCAGTGGGAATGACTATGGCTACACCTTC. Translation: CASSGNDYGYTF.

The J gene is TRBJ1-2, the V gene TRBV3-1, with unresolved D. The V end was cut by 3 bases, the J end by 3 bases, with 11 bases between. Germline lookup yields CDR1 LGHDT and CDR2 YNNKEL (reference sequence). The CDR3 totals 14 residues. In DNA form, the CDR3 reads TGTGCCAGCAGCCATTTGACGGGCGACTATGGCTACACCTTC. It encodes CASSHLTGDYGYTF.

V gene TRBV25-1 combines with J gene TRBJ2-7, with 12 nucleotides matching TRBD2. The trim removed 5 bases at V and 4 bases at J, leaving 9 bases unmatched. CDR1 MGHDK and CDR2 SYGVNS come from the germline V gene. CDR3 length: 16 residues. The CDR3, as DNA: TGTGCCAGCAGTAGTCCGGGACTAGCGGGCGTATACGAGCAGTACTTC. It is translated as CASSSPGLAGVYEQYF.

V and J are TRBV6-4 and TRBJ1-2; D ambiguous. Germline assignment: CDR1 MRHNA and CDR2 SNTAGT. Trimming pared 5 bases from V and 7 bases from J, leaving 14 bases between. The CDR3 covers 13 residues. The CDR3 sequence is CASSPVTGSGYTF. The CDR3 region has the DNA TGTGCCAGCAGTCCCGTCACGGGGAGTGGCTACACCTTC.

The rearrangement links TRBV27 to TRBJ2-3; tentative D call: TRBD1 (6 bases). With 6 bases removed from V and 2 bases from J, the gap between germline ends came to 24 bases. The CDR3 is 18 residues long. CDR1 and CDR2 from the germline V gene are MNHEY and SMNVEV (reference sequence). The CDR3 bases are TGTGCCAGCAGCAGAGGAGTGTTCCGGGACACAAACACAGATACGCAGTATTTT. It yields the protein CASSRGVFRDTNTDTQYF.

The CDR3 region has the DNA TGTGCCAGCAGTGAGAAAAGTACTAGCGGGTACGAGCAGTACTTC. Translation gives CASSEKSTSGYEQYF. The chain couples TRBV11-2 to TRBJ2-7; 9 positions agree with TRBD2. Per the germline V gene, CDR1 is SGHAT and CDR2 is FQNNGV. CDR3 length: 15 amino acids. The junction had 10 bases not matched to a gene; V was cut back by 6 bases and J by 4 bases.

About this clonotype: A much more abundant neighbour one base away suggests this may be a read error. The chain is built from TRBV10-3 and TRBJ2-6; TRBD1 might be the D (5 bases). The CDR3 runs 14 residues. Germline V CDR1 and CDR2: ENHRY, SYGVKD. As DNA, the CDR3 is TGTGCCACCACCACGAACTCTGGGGCCAACATCCTGACTTTC. This translates into CATTTNSGANILTF.

CDR3 in amino acids: CASSPELGGIQYF. CDR3 nucleotide sequence: TGTGCCAGCAGTCCTGAATTGGGGGGCATTCAGTACTTC. J is TRBJ2-4 and V is TRBV28; TRBD2 is a possible D gene (6 bases). This CDR3 is built from 13 residues. V was cut by 5 bases and J by 9 bases, with 14 bases left in between. Germline loops: CDR1 MDHEN, CDR2 SYDVKM.

This clonotype appeared a few times. The genes are TRBV14 and TRBJ2-1, with 11 nucleotides matching TRBD2. With V trimmed by 2 bases and J by 13 bases, 13 bases remained unmatched. The CDR3 length is 16 residues. Germline values: CDR1 SGHDN, CDR2 FVKESK. The CDR3 DNA reads TGTGCCAGCAGCCAACCGTTACCGGGACTAGCGGTGCAACAGTTCTTC. It yields the protein CASSQPLPGLAVQQFF. The full variable domain, in which reference TRBV14 and TRBJ2-1 provide the parts outside the CDR3, is EAGVTQFPSHSVIEKGQTVTLRCDPISGHDNLYWYRRVMGKEIKFLLHFVKESKQDESGMPNNRFLAERTGGTYSTLKVQPAELEDSGVYFCASSQPLPGLAVQQFFGPGTRLTVL.

This clonotype was counted ten times or more. V is TRBV7-9 and J is TRBJ1-2, with D possibly matching TRBD1 (6 bases). The germline V gene has CDR1 SEHNR and CDR2 FQNEAQ (reference sequence). The CDR3 totals 11 residues. V was pared by 6 bases and J by 6 bases, with 8 bases between. The CDR3 DNA reads as TGTGCCAGCAGACGACAGGATGGCTACACCTTC. Protein: CASRRQDGYTF.

The chain has TRBV5-1 and TRBJ2-7; D is ambiguous. CDR3 length: 14 residues. The germline CDR1 and CDR2 sequences are SGHRS and YFSETQ. Trimming cost V 4 bases and J 6 bases, with 17 bases left between them. The CDR3 sequence is CASSGPGFMGEQYF. CDR3 DNA sequence: TGCGCCAGCAGCGGTCCGGGTTTCATGGGCGAGCAGTACTTC. Supplemented by reference TRBV5-1 and TRBJ2-7, the full variable domain reads KAGVTQTPRYLIKTRGQQVTLSCSPISGHRSVSWYQQTPGQGLQFLFEYFSETQRNKGNFPGRFSGRQFSNSRSEMNVSTLELGDSALYLCASSGPGFMGEQYFGPGTRLTVT.

This clonotype was detected a few times. The V and J genes are TRBV9 and TRBJ2-3; possible D gene TRBD2, 5 bases. CDR1 SGDLS and CDR2 YYNGEE come from the germline V gene. CDR3 length equals 15 residues. V shed 1 base and J shed 6 bases, with 15 bases lying between them. The CDR3 DNA sequence: TGTGCCAGCAGCGTACGAGATAGGGAGTCGGATACGCAGTATTTT. This gives the protein CASSVRDRESDTQYF.

This clonotype was observed a single time. This chain links TRBV15 with TRBJ1-6; unclear D gene. Looked up from germline, CDR1 is LNHNV and CDR2 is YYDKDF (reference sequence). Trimming stripped 0 bases from V and 6 bases from J, with 6 bases between. The length of the CDR3 is 14 residues. CDR3 sequence (DNA): TGTGCCACCAGCAGAGATAGTTCTAATTCACCCCTCCACTTT. It yields the protein CATSRDSSNSPLHF.

This clonotype has at least ten counts. V gene TRBV2 combines with J gene TRBJ1-2; tentatively, D is TRBD1 (5 bases). V was shortened by 6 bases and J by 2 bases, with 7 bases between the two germline ends. CDR1 is SNHLY and CDR2 is FYNNEI in the germline V gene. This CDR3 has 12 amino acids. CDR3 nucleotides: TGTGCCAGCAGAAGGGACAACTATGGCTACACCTTC. It yields the protein CASRRDNYGYTF.

There are a few counts of this clonotype. The rearrangement uses TRBV27 and TRBJ1-2, with TRBD1 matching 10 bases. CDR3 length: 16 amino acids. The V gene end was trimmed by 1 base and the J gene end by 2 bases; junction bases not matched to a gene: 4. In germline, CDR1 is MNHEY, CDR2 SMNVEV (reference sequence). The CDR3, as DNA: TGTGCCAGCAGTTTATTCGGGACAGGGGAAAACTATGGCTACACCTTC. Translating gives CASSLFGTGENYGYTF.